The T cell receptor (beta chain) described here comes from a study of blood T cell repertoires in COVID-19. Trimming shortened V by 1 base and J by 1 base, and 6 bases separated the two germline ends. Germline lookup yields CDR1 SGHDN and CDR2 FVKESK. CDR3 length: 14 amino acids. Only in-frame clones appear in the TCRdb table, and some are missing; sequencing was by immunoSEQ multiplex PCR. Among approximately 240,000 clones listed, 83% were seen once. The specimen sequenced was peripheral blood. This sequence originates from a woman under 40 with COVID-19, enrolled during active disease. The chain combines TRBV14 with TRBJ2-3; D is uncertain. The CDR3 spells CASSQVGGTDTQYF. The CDR3 nucleotides read TGTGCCAGCAGCCAAGTCGGTGGCACAGATACGCAGTATTTT.